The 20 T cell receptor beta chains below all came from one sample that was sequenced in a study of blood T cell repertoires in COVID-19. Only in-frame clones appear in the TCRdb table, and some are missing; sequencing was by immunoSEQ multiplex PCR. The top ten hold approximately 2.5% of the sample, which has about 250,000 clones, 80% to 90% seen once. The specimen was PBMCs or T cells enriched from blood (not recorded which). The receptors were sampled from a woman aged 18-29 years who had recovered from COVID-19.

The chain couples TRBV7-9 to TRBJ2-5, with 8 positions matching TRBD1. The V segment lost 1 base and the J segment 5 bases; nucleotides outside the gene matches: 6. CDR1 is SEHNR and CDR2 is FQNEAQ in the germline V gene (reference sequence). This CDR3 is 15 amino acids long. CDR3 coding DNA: TGTGCCAGCAGCTTAGTACAGGGGGAACTGGAGACCCAGTACTTC. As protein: CASSLVQGELETQYF.

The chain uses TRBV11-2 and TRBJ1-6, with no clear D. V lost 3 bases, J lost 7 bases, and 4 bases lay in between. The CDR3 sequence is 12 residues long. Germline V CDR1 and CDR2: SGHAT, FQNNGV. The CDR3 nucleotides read TGTGCCAGCAGCTTTAAAAATTCACCCCTCCACTTT. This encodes CASSFKNSPLHF.

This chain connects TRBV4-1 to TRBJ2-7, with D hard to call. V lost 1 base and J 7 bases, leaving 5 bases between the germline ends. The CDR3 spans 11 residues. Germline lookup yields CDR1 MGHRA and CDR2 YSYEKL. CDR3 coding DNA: TGCGCCAGCAGCCAAGCGGAGGAGCAGTACTTC. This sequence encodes CASSQAEEQYF.

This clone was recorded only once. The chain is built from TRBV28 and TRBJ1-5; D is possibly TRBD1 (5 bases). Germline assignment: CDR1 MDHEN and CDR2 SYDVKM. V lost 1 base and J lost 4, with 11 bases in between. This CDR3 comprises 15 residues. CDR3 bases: TGTGCCAGCAGTTTATTGGGGCAGATTAATCAGCCCCAGCATTTT. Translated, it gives CASSLLGQINQPQHF. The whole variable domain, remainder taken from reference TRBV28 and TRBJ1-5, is DVKVTQSSRYLVKRTGEKVFLECVQDMDHENMFWYRQDPGLGLRLIYFSYDVKMKEKGDIPEGYSVSREKKERFSLILESASTNQTSMYLCASSLLGQINQPQHFGDGTRLSIL.

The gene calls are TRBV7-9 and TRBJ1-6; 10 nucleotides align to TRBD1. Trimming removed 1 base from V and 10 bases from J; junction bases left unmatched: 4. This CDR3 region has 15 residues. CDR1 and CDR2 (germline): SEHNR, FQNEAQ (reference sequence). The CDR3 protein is CASSLGGTGVSPLHF. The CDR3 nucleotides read TGTGCCAGCAGCTTAGGGGGGACAGGGGTATCACCCCTCCACTTT.

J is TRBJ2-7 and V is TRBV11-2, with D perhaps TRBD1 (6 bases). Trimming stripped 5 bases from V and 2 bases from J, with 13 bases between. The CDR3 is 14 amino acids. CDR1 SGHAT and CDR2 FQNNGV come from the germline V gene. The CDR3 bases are TGTGCCAGCAGCCAAGACAGGACAGCCTACGAGCAGTACTTC. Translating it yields CASSQDRTAYEQYF.

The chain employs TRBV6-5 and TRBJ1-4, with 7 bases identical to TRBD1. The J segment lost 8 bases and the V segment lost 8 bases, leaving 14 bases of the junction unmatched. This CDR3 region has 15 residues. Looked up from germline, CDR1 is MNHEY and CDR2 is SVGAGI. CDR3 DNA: TGTGCCAGCGTAGATATGGACAGGTCCCGGGAAAAACTGTTTTTT. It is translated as CASVDMDRSREKLFF.

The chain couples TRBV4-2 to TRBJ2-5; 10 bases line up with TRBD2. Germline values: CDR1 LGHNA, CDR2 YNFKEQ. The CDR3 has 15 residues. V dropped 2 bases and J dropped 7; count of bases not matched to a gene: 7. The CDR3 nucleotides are TGTGCCAGCAGCCAACTCCTAGCGGGGGAGTGGACCCAGTACTTC. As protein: CASSQLLAGEWTQYF.

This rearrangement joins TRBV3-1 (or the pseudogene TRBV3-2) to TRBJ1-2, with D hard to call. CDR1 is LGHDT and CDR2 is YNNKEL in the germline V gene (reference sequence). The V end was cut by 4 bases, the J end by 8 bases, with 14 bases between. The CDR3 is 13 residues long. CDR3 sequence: CASSLGLRSGYTF. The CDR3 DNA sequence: TGTGCCAGCAGCCTCGGACTCCGTTCGGGCTACACCTTC.

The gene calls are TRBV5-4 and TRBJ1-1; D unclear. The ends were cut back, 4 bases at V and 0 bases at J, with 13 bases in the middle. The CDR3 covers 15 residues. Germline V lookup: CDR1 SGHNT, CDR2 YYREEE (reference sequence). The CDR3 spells CASSRAGGLNTEAFF. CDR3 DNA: TGTGCCAGCAGCCGCGCTGGCGGGCTGAACACTGAAGCTTTCTTT.

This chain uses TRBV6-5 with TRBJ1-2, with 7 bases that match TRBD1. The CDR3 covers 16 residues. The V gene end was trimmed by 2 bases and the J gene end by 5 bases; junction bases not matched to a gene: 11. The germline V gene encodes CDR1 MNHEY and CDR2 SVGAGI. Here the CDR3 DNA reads TGTGCCAGCAGTTACGATGTGACAGGGTTCTTATATGGCTACACCTTC. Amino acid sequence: CASSYDVTGFLYGYTF.

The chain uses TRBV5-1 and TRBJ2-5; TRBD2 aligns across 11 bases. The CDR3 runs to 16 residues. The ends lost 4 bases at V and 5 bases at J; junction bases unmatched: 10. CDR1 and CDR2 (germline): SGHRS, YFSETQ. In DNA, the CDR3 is TGCGCCAGCAGCCCATTTAGCGGGGGGGCGAGGGAGACCCAGTACTTC. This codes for CASSPFSGGARETQYF.

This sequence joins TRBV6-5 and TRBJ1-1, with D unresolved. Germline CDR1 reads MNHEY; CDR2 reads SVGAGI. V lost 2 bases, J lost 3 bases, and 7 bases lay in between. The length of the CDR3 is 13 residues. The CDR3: CASSYGGYTEAFF. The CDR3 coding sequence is TGTGCCAGCAGTTACGGCGGGTACACTGAAGCTTTCTTT.

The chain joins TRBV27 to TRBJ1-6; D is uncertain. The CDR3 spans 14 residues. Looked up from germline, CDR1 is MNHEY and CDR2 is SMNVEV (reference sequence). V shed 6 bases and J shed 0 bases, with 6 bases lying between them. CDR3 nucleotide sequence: TGTGCCAGCAGGACACGCTCCTATAATTCACCCCTCCACTTT. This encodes CASRTRSYNSPLHF.

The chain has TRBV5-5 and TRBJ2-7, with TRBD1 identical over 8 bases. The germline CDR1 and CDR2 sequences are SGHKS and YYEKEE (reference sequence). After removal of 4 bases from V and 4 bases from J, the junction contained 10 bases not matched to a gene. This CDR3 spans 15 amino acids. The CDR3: CASSLTGTGIYEQYF. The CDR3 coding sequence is TGTGCCAGCAGCCTAACCGGGACAGGCATATACGAGCAGTACTTC.

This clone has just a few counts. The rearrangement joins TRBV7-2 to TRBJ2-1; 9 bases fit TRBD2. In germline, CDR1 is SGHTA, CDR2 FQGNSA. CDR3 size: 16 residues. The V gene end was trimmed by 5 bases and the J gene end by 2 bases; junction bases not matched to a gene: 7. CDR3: CASSALAGGAYNEQFF. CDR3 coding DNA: TGTGCCAGCAGCGCACTAGCGGGCGGTGCCTACAATGAGCAGTTCTTC.

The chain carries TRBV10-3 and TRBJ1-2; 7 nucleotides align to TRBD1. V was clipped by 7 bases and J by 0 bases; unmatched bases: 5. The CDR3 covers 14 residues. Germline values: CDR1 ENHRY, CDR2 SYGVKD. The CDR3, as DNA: TGTGCCATCACGGCGGGACAGACTAACTATGGCTACACCTTC. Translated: CAITAGQTNYGYTF.

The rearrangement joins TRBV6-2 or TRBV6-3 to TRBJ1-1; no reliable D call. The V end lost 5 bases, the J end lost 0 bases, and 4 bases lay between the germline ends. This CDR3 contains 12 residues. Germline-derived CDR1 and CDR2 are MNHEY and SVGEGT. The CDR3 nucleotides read TGTGCCAGCAGTCTACTGAACACTGAAGCTTTCTTT. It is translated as CASSLLNTEAFF.

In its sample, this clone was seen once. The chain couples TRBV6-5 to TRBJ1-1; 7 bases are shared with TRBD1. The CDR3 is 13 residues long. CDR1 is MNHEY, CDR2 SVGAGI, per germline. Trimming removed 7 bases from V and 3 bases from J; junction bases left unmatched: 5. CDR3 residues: CASTRGADTEAFF. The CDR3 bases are TGTGCCAGCACCAGGGGGGCTGACACTGAAGCTTTCTTT.

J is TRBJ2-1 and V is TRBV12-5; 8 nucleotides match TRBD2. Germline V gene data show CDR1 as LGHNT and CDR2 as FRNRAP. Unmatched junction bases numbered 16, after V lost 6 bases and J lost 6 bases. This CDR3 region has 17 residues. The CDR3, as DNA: TGTGCTAGTGGATACGACTGGTCCAGCGGGGGCCTCAATGAGCAGTTCTTC. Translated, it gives CASGYDWSSGGLNEQFF.